The 2 T cell receptor beta chains in this list originate from one sample, sequenced in a study of T cell changes during pregnancy in multiple sclerosis (dated by TCRdb to about 2019). The library was made by the immunoSEQ multiplex PCR assay. TCRdb holds this immuneACCESS table with in-frame rearrangements only. Some clones are missing; in checked studies, unresolved V genes explain under half, and the rest has no known cause. Here the sample has tens of thousands of clones; under 95% occur a single time. The ten largest clones capture 1.1% to 1.5% of the sample. The sequenced sample was peripheral blood, obtained in the third trimester of pregnancy. These receptors were obtained from a female donor in good health, enrolled as a control in a pregnancy study.

In this sample, this clone turned up once. This chain connects TRBV20-1 to TRBJ2-2; no clear D. V shed 1 base and J shed 7 bases, with 4 bases lying between them. In germline, CDR1 is DFQATT, CDR2 SNEGSKA (reference sequence). The CDR3 is 11 amino acids. The CDR3 protein is CSARGDGELFF. DNA of the CDR3: TGCAGTGCTAGAGGCGACGGGGAGCTGTTTTTT.

The chain couples TRBV7-2 to TRBJ2-2; tentative D call: TRBD2 (5 bases). CDR3 length: 14 amino acids. The germline gives CDR1 SGHTA, CDR2 FQGNSA. V gave up 0 bases and J gave up 5 bases, with 7 bases separating them. The CDR3: CASSLARGTGELFF. In DNA, the CDR3 is TGTGCCAGCAGCTTAGCTCGGGGAACCGGGGAGCTGTTTTTT.